This entry is about one T cell receptor beta chain. Antigen specificity is unknown. This specimen comes from a study of T-cell memory formation after mild COVID-19. Study information: Largely donor-specific TCR clusters were found.

General study points: Cross-reactive memory seemingly joined, as some responding clones were found in pre-infection memory. Shrinking CD4+ clones resided mostly in CM and EM, and CD8+ ones in EMRA.

Germline-derived CDR1 and CDR2 are MNHNY and SVGAGI (reference sequence). Trimming pared 5 bases from V and 7 bases from J, leaving 8 bases between. The length of the CDR3 is 11 residues. TCR alpha and TCR beta cDNA libraries carrying sample barcodes and UMIs were produced by 5'RACE using constant-segment primers. In TCRdb, the 5' RACE reads were re-called with MiXCR into one record per CDR3 protein. The repertoire holds approximately 180,000 distinct CDR3 sequences, with 16% as singletons. The V gene is TRBV6-6, the J gene TRBJ1-2; D is unclear. Input material: PBMCs or a T cell subset sorted from them (not recorded which). This TCR was sampled from an adult woman who had mild COVID-19 (a few samples of this study predate the infection). Cell type and time point are not known. CDR3 DNA: TGTGCCAGCAGTCCGCGACTTGGCTACACCTTC. This translates into CASSPRLGYTF.